This paragraph reports one TCR beta chain. Its antigen is still unknown. TCRdb ran MiXCR on the reads and lists one entry per CDR3 protein. The profile shows around 300,000 distinct CDR3 sequences, 20% to 25% of them singletons. The junction had 7 bases not matched to a gene; V was cut back by 2 bases and J by 9 bases. The CDR3 extends over 14 amino acids. Germline V gene data show CDR1 as MNHEY and CDR2 as SVGAGI. The data belong to a study of T cell repertoires in cytomegalovirus infection. Study-wide background: The authors relied on CMV epitopes, both recently identified HLA-C-restricted and well-studied HLA-B-restricted. Public TCR beta signature analysis indicated the presence of both CMV infection and matching HLA type.

Points from the study as a whole: There were carriers of CMV plus the relevant HLA, and cumulative public TCR beta family frequency identified them. HLA-C-restricted CMV-specific TCR beta clonotypes prevailed in the ex vivo response.

Sequenced material: cultured PBMCs, taken from culture after CMV antigen stimulation. This TCR was sampled from a human donor in good health (CMV status not recorded). Some clones in this sample may be carry-over from other donors' samples. J is TRBJ2-1 and V is TRBV6-5; TRBD1 aligns across 7 bases. The CDR3 loop is CASSYPTGNGEQFF. The CDR3 nucleotides are TGTGCCAGCAGTTACCCGACAGGGAACGGTGAGCAGTTCTTC.